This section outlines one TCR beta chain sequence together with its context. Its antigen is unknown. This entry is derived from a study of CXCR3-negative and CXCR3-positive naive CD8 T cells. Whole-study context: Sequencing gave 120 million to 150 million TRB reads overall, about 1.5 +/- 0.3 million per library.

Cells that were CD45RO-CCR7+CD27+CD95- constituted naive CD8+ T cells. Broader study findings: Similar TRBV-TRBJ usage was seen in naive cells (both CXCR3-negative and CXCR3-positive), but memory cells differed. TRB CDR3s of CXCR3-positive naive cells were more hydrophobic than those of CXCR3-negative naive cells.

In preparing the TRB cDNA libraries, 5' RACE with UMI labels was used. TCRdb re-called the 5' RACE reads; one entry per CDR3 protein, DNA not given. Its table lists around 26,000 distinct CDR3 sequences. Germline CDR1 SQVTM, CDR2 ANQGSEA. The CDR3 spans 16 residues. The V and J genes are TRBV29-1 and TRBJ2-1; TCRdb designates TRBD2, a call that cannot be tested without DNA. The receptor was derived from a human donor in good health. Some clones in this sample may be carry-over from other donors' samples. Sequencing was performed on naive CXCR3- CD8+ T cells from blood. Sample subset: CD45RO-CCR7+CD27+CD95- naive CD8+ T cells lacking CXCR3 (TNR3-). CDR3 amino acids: CSVELAEWSSYNEQFF.